The 8 T cell receptor beta chains in this list originate from one sample, sequenced in a study of blood T cell repertoires in COVID-19. The assay was immunoSEQ multiplex PCR, and TCRdb's table has in-frame clones only and misses some. The table has some 200,000 clones, 88% seen once; the top ten hold roughly 5.6%. The source material was peripheral blood. Receptors originate from a man aged 35 to 55 with active or convalescent COVID-19.

The chain employs TRBV19 and TRBJ1-6; 10 nucleotides agree with TRBD1. Per the germline V gene, CDR1 is LNHDA and CDR2 is SQIVND (reference sequence). The CDR3 is made up of 15 amino acids. The J segment lost 8 bases and the V segment lost 5 bases, leaving 6 bases of the junction unmatched. CDR3 amino acids: CASSPRTGGDSPLHF. The DNA of the CDR3 is TGTGCCAGTAGTCCAAGGACAGGGGGGGATTCACCCCTCCACTTT.

This chain connects TRBV5-1 to TRBJ1-4; TRBD1 might be the D (6 bases). Trimming removed 3 bases at V and 2 bases at J, with 20 bases between. The CDR3 covers 18 residues. CDR1 is SGHRS and CDR2 is YFSETQ in the germline V gene. As DNA, the CDR3 is TGCGCCAGCAGCTCAGGGACATCCTTCCAGAGGACTAATGAAAAACTGTTTTTT. Translated, it gives CASSSGTSFQRTNEKLFF.

The V and J genes are TRBV11-2 and TRBJ2-1; D might be TRBD2 (6 bases). The germline V gene encodes CDR1 SGHAT and CDR2 FQNNGV. Trimming removed 5 bases from V and 4 bases from J, with 9 bases in between. The CDR3 consists of 13 residues. CDR3 in DNA: TGTGCCAGCAGCCTCGGGACTTACAATGAGCAGTTCTTC. Protein product: CASSLGTYNEQFF.

The chain has TRBV5-6 and TRBJ2-7, with D tentatively TRBD2 (6 bases). The CDR3 covers 14 residues. Germline V gene sequence: CDR1 SGHDT, CDR2 YYEEEE. The V and J ends lost 4 bases and 3 bases respectively, with 14 bases between them. The CDR3 coding sequence is TGTGCCAGCAGCCAAAGACTAGGAGTCTACGAGCAGTACTTC. Translated: CASSQRLGVYEQYF.

This rearrangement joins TRBV14 to TRBJ2-3, with D perhaps matching TRBD2 (5 bases). V was shortened by 4 bases and J by 1 base, with 18 bases between the two germline ends. This CDR3 is 17 amino acids long. CDR1 is SGHDN, CDR2 FVKESK, per germline. CDR3 DNA sequence: TGTGCCAGCAGCCTTTCACTAGGATCCTGGGGCACAGATACGCAGTATTTT. Its translation is CASSLSLGSWGTDTQYF.

This chain links TRBV11-3 with TRBJ2-7, with 8 bases identical to TRBD2. V was clipped by 1 base and J by 4 bases; unmatched bases: 6. Germline assignment: CDR1 SGHNT and CDR2 YENEEA. This CDR3 spans 15 amino acids. CDR3 loop: CASSLGPSGLYEQYF. The CDR3 DNA reads as TGTGCCAGCAGCTTAGGTCCTAGCGGGCTATACGAGCAGTACTTC.

The rearrangement joins TRBV27 to TRBJ2-7, with a weak D call TRBD1 (6 bases). The CDR3 totals 14 residues. The germline V and J ends were trimmed by 5 bases and 2 bases, with 13 bases remaining between them. Per germline, CDR1 MNHEY and CDR2 SMNVEV (reference sequence). The CDR3 DNA reads TGTGCCAGCAGTCCTGTGGACAGAGCCTACGAGCAGTACTTC. It yields the protein CASSPVDRAYEQYF.

This clone has more than one count but fewer than ten. The chain joins TRBV27 to TRBJ1-4; the D gene is possibly TRBD1 (6 bases). V was clipped by 6 bases and J by 8 bases, with 19 bases between them. The CDR3 has 15 amino acids. CDR1 MNHEY and CDR2 SMNVEV come from the germline V gene (reference sequence). The CDR3 DNA reads as TGTGCCAGCAGAACAAGACAGGCGGGTTCGGAAAAACTGTTTTTT. Amino acids: CASRTRQAGSEKLFF.